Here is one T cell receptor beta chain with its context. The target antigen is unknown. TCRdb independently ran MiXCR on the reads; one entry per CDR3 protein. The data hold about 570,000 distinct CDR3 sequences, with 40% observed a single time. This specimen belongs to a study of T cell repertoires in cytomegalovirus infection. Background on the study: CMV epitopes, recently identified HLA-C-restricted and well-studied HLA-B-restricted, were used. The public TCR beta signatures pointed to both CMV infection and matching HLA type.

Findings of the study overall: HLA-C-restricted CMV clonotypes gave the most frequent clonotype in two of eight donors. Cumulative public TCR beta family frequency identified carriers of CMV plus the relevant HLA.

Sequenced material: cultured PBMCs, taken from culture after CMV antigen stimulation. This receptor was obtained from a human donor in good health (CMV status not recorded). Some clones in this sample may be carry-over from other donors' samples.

CDR3 residues: CASSPDRPARDTQYF. The CDR3 coding sequence is TGTGCCAGCAGTCCGGACAGGCCGGCGCGAGATACGCAGTATTTT. The chain employs TRBV7-2 and TRBJ2-3; 7 nucleotides match TRBD1. CDR3 size: 15 residues. From germline, CDR1 is SGHTA and CDR2 FQGNSA. J lost 5 bases, V lost 6 bases, and 11 bases had no gene match.